Sequencing of this TCR beta chain was carried out in a study of PD-1 blockade in classical Hodgkin lymphoma (dated by TCRdb to the early 2020s). In terms of the full investigation: Nivolumab dosing was 3 mg/kg intravenously every 2 weeks, continuing until either disease progression or unacceptable toxicity. The study used TCR beta sequencing and CyTOF to define a peripheral blood immune signature of response to PD-1 blockade in classical Hodgkin lymphoma.

Genomic DNA was isolated using the Qiagen DNeasy kit from unsorted PBMCs as well as from negatively selected CD4+ and CD8+ fractions. TCR beta CDR3 regions were subjected to amplification by immunoSEQ multiplex PCR with primers that anneal to V and J segments. Amplification bias was minimized using a synthetic immune receptor repertoire, and residual bias was removed computationally after sequencing. Per the original workflow: Custom Python scripts were used to quantify repertoire diversity as the Shannon entropy index. Unsorted, CD4+ and CD8+ repertoires were analyzed separately, except for combined analyses in which CD4+ and CD8+ sequences were merged in silico. Clonal expansion was defined as a frequency increase of at least 2-fold after treatment compared with C1D1, and clones undetected at baseline were assigned a pseudocount of 0.5. Clones with 0 or 1 copy at C1D1 were defined as singleton clones, while clones with 2 or more copies were defined as non-singleton clones. Clones expanded in unsorted samples were annotated as CD4+, CD8+ or unknown by matching protein sequences in sorted samples from the same patient. Diversity changes from C1D1 to C4D1 were tested in paired samples using Wilcoxon tests. Not all clones reach the TCRdb copy of this immuneACCESS table, which keeps in-frame sequences only. Checked studies attribute under half of the gap to unresolved V genes and leave the rest unexplained. From that table come the V and J calls and clone size; the DNA was used to work out D and trimming. The sample includes approximately 20,000 clones, with 76% observed a single time. More than 20% of the sample rests with the top ten.

General study outcomes and caveats: CD4+ but not CD8+ TCR diversity rose significantly by C4D1 (p=0.0027 vs p=0.16), most apparent in complete responders (p=0.02). Diversity was lower in patients who began nivolumab less than 1 year after ASCT, so these patients were left out of later analyses to avoid confounding by immune reconstitution. Among trial patients, those achieving complete response had baseline diversity similar to that of newly diagnosed patients, while diversity was significantly lower in partial responders and progressors. Newly diagnosed patients were reported to have lower baseline TCR diversity than healthy donors, and relapsed/refractory patients were reported to have lower baseline TCR diversity still. The study was restricted to a single clinical trial cohort, and the causes of repertoire differences, possibly disease activity or prior therapy, were left undefined.

The time point tag for this specimen amounts to: cycle 4 day 1 (C4D1), after about 6 weeks of nivolumab. Every trial patient had relapsed following autologous stem cell transplantation, and prior brentuximab vedotin exposure was what differed among cohorts A, B and C. The trial cohort was composed of approximately 56 patients with relapsed/refractory classical Hodgkin lymphoma, for whom complete response, partial response or progressive disease was recorded as best overall response. Single-agent nivolumab was administered to trial patients in the multi-cohort phase II CheckMate 205 trial. An independent review committee assessed best overall response using the 2007 International Working Group response criteria. Trial PBMCs were collected just before the start of nivolumab (C1D1) and during therapy at cycle 2 day 1 and cycle 4 day 1. After peripheral blood was drawn into 8 mL Vacutainer Cell Preparation Tubes, PBMCs were isolated by centrifugation and then cryopreserved.

V lost 1 base and J lost 0 bases; the stretch between them is 6 bases long. The CDR3 contains 14 residues, cysteine and phenylalanine counted. Solely the CDR3 DNA is kept, with 42 bases framed from the first base. The CDR1 and CDR2 encoded by the germline V gene are LGHNA and YSLEER. Worth noting for this clone: What this receptor recognizes is not known. Base qualities are not recorded, but no much larger clone differs from it by a single base.

This sequence originates from a human donor with classical Hodgkin lymphoma. The sequencing used peripheral blood mononuclear cells (PBMCs), collected before the fourth cycle of nivolumab. Here the chain combines TRBV4-3 and TRBJ1-1; a weak D assignment points to TRBD1 (5 bases agree). The sequenced DNA is TGCGCCAGCAGCCAAGCGACAGTGAACACTGAAGCTTTCTTT. This encodes CASSQATVNTEAFF.